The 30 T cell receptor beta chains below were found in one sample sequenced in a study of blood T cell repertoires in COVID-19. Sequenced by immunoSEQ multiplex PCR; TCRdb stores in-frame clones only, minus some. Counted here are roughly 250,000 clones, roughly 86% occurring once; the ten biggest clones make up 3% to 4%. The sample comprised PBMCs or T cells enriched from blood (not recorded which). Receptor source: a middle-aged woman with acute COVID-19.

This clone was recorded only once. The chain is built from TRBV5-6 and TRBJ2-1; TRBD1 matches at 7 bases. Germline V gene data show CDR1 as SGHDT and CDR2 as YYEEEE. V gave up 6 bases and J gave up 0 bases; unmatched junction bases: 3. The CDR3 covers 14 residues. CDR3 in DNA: TGTGCCAGCACACGGACAGGCTCCTACAATGAGCAGTTCTTC. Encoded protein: CASTRTGSYNEQFF.

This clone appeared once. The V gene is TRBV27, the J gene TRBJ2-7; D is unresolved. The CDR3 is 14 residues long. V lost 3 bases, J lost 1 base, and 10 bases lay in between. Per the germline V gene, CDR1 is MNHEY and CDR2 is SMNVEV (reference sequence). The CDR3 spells CASSFFAGSYEQYF. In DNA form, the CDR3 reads TGTGCCAGCAGTTTCTTTGCAGGTTCCTACGAGCAGTACTTC.

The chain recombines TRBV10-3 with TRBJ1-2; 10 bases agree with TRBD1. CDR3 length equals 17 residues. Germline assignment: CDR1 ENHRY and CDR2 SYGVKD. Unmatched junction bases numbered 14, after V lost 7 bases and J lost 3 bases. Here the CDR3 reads CAITSPGQGSAYYGYTF. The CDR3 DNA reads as TGTGCCATCACCTCGCCGGGACAGGGGTCAGCTTACTATGGCTACACCTTC.

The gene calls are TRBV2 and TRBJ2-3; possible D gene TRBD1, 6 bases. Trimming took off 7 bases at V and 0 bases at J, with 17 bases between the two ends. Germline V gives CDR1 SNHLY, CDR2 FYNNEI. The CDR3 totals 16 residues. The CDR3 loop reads CASNTGQYSSTDTQYF. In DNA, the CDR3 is TGTGCCAGCAACACTGGACAGTATTCTAGCACAGATACGCAGTATTTT.

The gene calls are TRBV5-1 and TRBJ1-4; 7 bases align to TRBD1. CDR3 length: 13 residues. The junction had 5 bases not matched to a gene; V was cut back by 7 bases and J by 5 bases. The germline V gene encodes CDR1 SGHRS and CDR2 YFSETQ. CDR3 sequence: CASQGQENEKLFF. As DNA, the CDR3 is TGCGCCAGCCAAGGACAGGAAAATGAAAAACTGTTTTTT.

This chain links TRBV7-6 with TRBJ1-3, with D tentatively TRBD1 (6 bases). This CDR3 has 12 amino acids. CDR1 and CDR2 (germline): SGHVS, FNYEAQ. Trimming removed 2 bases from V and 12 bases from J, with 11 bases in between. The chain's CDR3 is CASSLRGSGIYF. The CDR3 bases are TGTGCCAGCAGCTTAAGGGGGAGCGGCATATATTTT.

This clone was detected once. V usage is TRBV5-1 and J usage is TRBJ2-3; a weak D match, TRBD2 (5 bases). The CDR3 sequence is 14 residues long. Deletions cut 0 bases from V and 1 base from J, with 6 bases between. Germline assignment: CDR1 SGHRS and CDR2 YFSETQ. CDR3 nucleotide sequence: TGCGCCAGCAGCTTGGAACTAGGCACAGATACGCAGTATTTT. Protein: CASSLELGTDTQYF.

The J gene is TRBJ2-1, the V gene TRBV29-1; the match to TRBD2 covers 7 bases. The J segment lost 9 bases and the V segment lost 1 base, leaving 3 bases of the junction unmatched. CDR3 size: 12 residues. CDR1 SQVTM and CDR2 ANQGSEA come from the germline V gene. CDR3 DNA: TGCAGCGTTGAAGTTGGGGGGGGTGAGCAGTTCTTC. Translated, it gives CSVEVGGGEQFF.

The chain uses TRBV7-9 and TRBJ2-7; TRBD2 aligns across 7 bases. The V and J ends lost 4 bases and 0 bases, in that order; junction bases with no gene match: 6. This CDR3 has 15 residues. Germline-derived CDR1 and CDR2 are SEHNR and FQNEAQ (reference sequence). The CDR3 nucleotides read TGTGCCAGCAGCTCCAGCGGGATTAGCTCCTACGAGCAGTACTTC. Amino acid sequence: CASSSSGISSYEQYF.

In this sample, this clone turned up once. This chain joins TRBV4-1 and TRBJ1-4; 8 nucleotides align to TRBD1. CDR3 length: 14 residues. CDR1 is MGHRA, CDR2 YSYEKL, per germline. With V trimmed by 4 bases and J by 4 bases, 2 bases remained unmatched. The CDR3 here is CASSRDRGNEKLFF. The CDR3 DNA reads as TGCGCCAGCAGCCGTGACAGGGGTAATGAAAAACTGTTTTTT.

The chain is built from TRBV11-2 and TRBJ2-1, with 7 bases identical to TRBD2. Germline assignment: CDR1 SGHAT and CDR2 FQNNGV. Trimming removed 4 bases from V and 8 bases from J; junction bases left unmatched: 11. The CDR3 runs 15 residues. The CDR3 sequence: CASSSGGSGVHEQFF. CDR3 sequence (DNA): TGTGCCAGCAGCTCGGGCGGGAGCGGGGTCCATGAGCAGTTCTTC.

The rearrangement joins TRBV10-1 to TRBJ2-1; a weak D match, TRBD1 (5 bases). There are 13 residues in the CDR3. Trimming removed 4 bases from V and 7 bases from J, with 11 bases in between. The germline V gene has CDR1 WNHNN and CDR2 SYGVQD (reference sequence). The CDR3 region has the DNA TGCGCCAGCAGTGCAGGGTTCGAAAATGAGCAGTTCTTC. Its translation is CASSAGFENEQFF.

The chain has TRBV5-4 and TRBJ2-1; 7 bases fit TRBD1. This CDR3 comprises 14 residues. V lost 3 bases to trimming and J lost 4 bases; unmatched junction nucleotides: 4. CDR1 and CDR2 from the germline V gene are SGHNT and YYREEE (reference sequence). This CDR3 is CASSSGTEYNEQFF. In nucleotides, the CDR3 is TGTGCCAGCAGCTCCGGGACAGAATACAATGAGCAGTTCTTC. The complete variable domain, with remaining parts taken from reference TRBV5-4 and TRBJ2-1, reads ETGVTQSPTHLIKTRGQQVTLRCSSQSGHNTVSWYQQALGQGPQFIFQYYREEENGRGNFPPRFSGLQFPNYSSELNVNALELDDSALYLCASSSGTEYNEQFFGPGTRLTVL.

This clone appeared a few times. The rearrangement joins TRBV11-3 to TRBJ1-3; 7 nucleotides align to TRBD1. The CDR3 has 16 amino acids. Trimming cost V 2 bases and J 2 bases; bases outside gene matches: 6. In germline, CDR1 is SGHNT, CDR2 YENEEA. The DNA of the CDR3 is TGTGCCAGCAGCTTAAACAGGGGTATTGCTGGAAACACCATATATTTT. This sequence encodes CASSLNRGIAGNTIYF.

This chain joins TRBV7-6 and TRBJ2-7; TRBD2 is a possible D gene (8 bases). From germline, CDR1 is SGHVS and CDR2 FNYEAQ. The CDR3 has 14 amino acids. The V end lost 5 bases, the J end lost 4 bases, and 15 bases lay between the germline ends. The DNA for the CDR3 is TGTGCCAGCAGCCCCCGGGAGGGGGCTTACGAGCAGTACTTC. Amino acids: CASSPREGAYEQYF.

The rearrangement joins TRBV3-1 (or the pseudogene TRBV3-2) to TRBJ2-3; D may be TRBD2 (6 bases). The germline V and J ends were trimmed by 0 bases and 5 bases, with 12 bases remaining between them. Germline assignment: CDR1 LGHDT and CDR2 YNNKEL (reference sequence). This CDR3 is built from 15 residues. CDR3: CASSQDASAKDTQYF. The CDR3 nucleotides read TGTGCCAGCAGCCAAGATGCTAGCGCCAAAGATACGCAGTATTTT.

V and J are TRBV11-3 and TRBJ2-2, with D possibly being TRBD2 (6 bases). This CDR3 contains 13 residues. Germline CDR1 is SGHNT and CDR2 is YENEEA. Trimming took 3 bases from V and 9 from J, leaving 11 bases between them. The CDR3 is CASSFPGDWELFF. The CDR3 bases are TGTGCCAGCAGCTTTCCGGGAGATTGGGAGCTGTTTTTT.

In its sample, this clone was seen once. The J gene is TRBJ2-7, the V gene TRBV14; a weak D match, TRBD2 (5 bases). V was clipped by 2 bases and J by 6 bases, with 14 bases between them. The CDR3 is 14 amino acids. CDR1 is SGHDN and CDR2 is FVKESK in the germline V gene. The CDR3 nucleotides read TGTGCCAGCAGCCAAACCGGGAACCTAGCCGAGCAGTACTTC. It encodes CASSQTGNLAEQYF.

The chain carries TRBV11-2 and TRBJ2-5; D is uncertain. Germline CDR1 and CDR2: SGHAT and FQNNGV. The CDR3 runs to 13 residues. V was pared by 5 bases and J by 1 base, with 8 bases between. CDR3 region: CASSPTGQETQYF. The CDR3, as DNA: TGTGCCAGCAGCCCCACTGGCCAAGAGACCCAGTACTTC.

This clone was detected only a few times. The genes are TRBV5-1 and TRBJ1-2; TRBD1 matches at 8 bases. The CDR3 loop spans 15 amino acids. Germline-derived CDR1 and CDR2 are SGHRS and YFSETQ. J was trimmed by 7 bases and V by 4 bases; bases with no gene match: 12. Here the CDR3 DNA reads TGCGCCAGCAGCCTCTTCGGACAGGGCAGTGTTGGCTACACCTTC. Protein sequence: CASSLFGQGSVGYTF.

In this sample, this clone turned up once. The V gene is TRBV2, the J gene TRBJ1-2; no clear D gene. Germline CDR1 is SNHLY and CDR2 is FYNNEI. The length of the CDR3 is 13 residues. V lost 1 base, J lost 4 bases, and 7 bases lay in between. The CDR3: CASSEGTAYGYTF. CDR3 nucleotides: TGTGCCAGCAGTGAAGGAACAGCCTATGGCTACACCTTC.

The CDR3 loop is CASSLLAGGSNTGELFF. As DNA, the CDR3 is TGCGCCAGCAGCTTGCTAGCGGGAGGATCGAACACCGGGGAGCTGTTTTTT. V gene TRBV5-1 combines with J gene TRBJ2-2, with TRBD2 identical over 11 bases. The V and J ends lost 1 base and 0 bases, in that order; junction bases with no gene match: 2. The CDR3 is 17 residues long. CDR1 and CDR2 (germline): SGHRS, YFSETQ.

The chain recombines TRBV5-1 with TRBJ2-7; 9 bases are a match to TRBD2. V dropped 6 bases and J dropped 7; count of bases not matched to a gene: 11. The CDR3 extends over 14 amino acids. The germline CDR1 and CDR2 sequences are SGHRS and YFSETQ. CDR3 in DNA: TGCGCCAGCACCCTAACGACTAGCGGAGGGGAGCAGTACTTC. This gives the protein CASTLTTSGGEQYF.

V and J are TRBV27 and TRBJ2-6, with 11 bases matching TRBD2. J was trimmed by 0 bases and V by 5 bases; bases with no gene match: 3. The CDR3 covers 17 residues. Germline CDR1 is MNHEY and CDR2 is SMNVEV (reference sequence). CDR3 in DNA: TGTGCCAGCAGTAGACTAGCGGGACTCTCTGGGGCCAACGTCCTGACTTTC. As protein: CASSRLAGLSGANVLTF. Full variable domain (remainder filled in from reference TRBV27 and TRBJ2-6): EAQVTQNPRYLITVTGKKLTVTCSQNMNHEYMSWYRQDPGLGLRQIYYSMNVEVTDKGDVPEGYKVSRKEKRNFPLILESPSPNQTSLYFCASSRLAGLSGANVLTFGAGSRLTVL.

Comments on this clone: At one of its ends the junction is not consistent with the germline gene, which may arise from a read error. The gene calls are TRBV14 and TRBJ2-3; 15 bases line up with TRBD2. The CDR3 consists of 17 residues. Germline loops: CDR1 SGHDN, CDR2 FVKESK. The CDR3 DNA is TGTGCCGGCAGCCAGCCCGGACTAGCGGGAGGGGCGAAGGTGCAGTATTTT. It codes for CAGSQPGLAGGAKVQYF.

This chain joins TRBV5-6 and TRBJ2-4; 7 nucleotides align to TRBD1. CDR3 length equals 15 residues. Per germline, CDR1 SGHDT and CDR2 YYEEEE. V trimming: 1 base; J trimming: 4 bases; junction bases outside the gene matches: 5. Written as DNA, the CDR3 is TGTGCCAGCAGCTTGCTCCAGGGGGATAAAAACATTCAGTACTTC. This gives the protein CASSLLQGDKNIQYF.

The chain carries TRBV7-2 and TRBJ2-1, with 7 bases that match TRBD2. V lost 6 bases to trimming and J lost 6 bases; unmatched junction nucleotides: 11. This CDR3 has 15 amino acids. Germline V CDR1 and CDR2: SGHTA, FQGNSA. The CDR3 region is CASSLLAGASNEQFF. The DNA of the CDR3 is TGTGCCAGCAGTCTCCTGGCGGGAGCCTCCAATGAGCAGTTCTTC.

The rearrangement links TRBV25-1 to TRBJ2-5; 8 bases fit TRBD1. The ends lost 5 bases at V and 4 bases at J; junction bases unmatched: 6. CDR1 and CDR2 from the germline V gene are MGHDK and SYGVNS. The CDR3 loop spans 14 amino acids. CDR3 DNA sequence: TGTGCCAGCAGTCAAAGACAGGGGATAGAGACCCAGTACTTC. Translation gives CASSQRQGIETQYF.

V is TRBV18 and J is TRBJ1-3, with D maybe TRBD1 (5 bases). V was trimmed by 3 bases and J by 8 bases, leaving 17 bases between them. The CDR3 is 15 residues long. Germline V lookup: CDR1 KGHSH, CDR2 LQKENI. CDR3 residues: CASSPQWGGGDTIYF. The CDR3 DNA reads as TGTGCCAGCTCACCTCAGTGGGGAGGAGGGGACACCATATATTTT.

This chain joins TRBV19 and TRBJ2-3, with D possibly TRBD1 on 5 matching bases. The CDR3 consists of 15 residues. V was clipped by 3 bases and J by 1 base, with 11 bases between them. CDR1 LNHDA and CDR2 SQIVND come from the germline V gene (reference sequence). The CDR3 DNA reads TGTGCCAGTAGTATGATGGGGCCCGGCACAGATACGCAGTATTTT. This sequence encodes CASSMMGPGTDTQYF.